Detailed here is one T cell receptor (beta chain). What this receptor recognizes is not known. No quality values exist for individual bases; no much larger clone is one base distant. V is clipped by 3 bases and J by 2 bases, and the sequence between their germline boundaries is 11 bases long. The CDR3 measures 14 amino acids from cysteine to phenylalanine. Of all the DNA, just the CDR3 is kept, 42 bases in frame from base 1. Libraries were prepared through 5' RACE. TCRdb records NextSeq 500 as the sequencer. The TCR library protocol attached unique molecular identifiers to individual cDNA molecules to correct for sequencing error and PCR bias. Sequencing covered both TCR alpha and beta chains, and within each sample the abundances of alpha and beta sequences were tightly co-correlated. In the source study's methods: Decombinator V4 was used to annotate TCR sequences for V gene, J gene and CDR3. Expanded TCRs were defined as changing significantly between any two time points under a Poisson model with p below 0.0001. TCR abundances were normalised to the total number of TCRs sequenced per sample and were expressed as counts per million. MAIT TCRs were defined by TRAV1-2 paired with TRAJ12, TRAJ20 or TRAJ33, and iNKT TCRs by TRAV10 paired with TRAJ18. VDJdb, accessed 1 November 2021, was searched for CMV, EBV and SARS-CoV-2 annotated TCRs, excluding TCRs annotated for multiple antigens. The public reads were run again by TCRdb, first through fastp at Q25 and then through MiXCR, and only productive beta chains were kept. Each record represents a unique CDR3 protein, reported with the most common genes and DNA among its rows. The V and J calls were not made by the authors but by TCRdb's processing. Within this sample are about 70,000 distinct CDR3 sequences, with roughly 12% of them counted one time only. Around a sixth of the sample lies in the top ten.

The data are from a study of early T cells in non-severe SARS-CoV-2 infection (dated by TCRdb to about 2021). Some background on the complete study: TCR sequencing used bulk RNA from unsorted whole blood, so alpha and beta chains could not be paired.

This was a case-control study nested in a cohort of healthcare workers in London, UK, who had nasopharyngeal swab PCR tests and blood samples taken every week. Healthcare workers were enrolled in the week of the UK lockdown, from 23 to 31 March 2020, and were followed every week for up to roughly 15 weeks. General findings and caveats noted by the study authors: VDJdb matching was skewed toward anti-spike CD8 responses and likely underestimated virus-specific expansions, missing private and CD4 specificities.

This sequence uses TRBV12-3 or TRBV12-4 and TRBJ2-7; the D gene cannot be resolved reliably. Source: whole blood, taken at baseline. This TCR was recovered from an adult who was a healthcare worker with PCR-confirmed SARS-CoV-2 infection or an uninfected control (not recorded which). The donor label of this sample is uncertain. The DNA is as follows: TGTGCCAGCAGTTTCACAGCCAATGCCTACGAGCAGTACTTC. This yields the protein CASSFTANAYEQYF.